This T cell receptor beta chain was recovered during a study of cytomegalovirus exposure and HLA in healthy donors. Remarks on this clone: The antigen is unknown.

Overall study findings and caveats: With DRB1 most and HLA-C fewest, TCR association rates differed between HLA loci in a later analysis. Trimming of TCR beta V- and J-genes showed a link, identified in a later analysis, to a missense DCLRE1C variant. In a later analysis, at a false discovery rate of 0.05, roughly 17,000 TCR beta sequences matched HLA alleles.

CDR3 size: 14 residues. Germline V gene sequence: CDR1 SNHLY, CDR2 FYNNEI. V lost 7 bases and J 0 bases, leaving 12 bases between the germline ends. Vbeta (60) and Jbeta (13) primers were used in the PCR. Some clones are missing from TCRdb's copy, which holds only in-frame ones; the method was immunoSEQ multiplex PCR. The sample has approximately 160,000 clones; approximately 81% are singletons. The V and J genes are TRBV2 and TRBJ1-1; a weak D match, TRBD1 (6 bases). Sequenced material: PBMCs. The source of this sequence is a man younger than 30 in good health and CMV-seronegative. CDR3 residues: CASTTGGLNTEAFF. CDR3 in DNA: TGTGCCAGCACTACCGGGGGGCTGAACACTGAAGCTTTCTTT. The full variable domain, rest sourced from reference TRBV2 and TRBJ1-1, is EPEVTQTPSHQVTQMGQEVILRCVPISNHLYFYWYRQILGQKVEFLVSFYNNEISEKSEIFDDQFSVERPDGSNFTLKIRSTKLEDSAMYFCASTTGGLNTEAFFGQGTRLTVV.